This T cell receptor (beta chain) comes out of a study of shared clonotypes between healthy human individuals. Study-level information: CD4 naive and memory got three plates each, CD8 naive two, CD8 memory one.

Study-level findings and limits: Among a few donors, about 5% of naive CD4 clonotypes were found in common. Sampling used blood alone; tissue repertoires probably differ.

Profiled with immunoSEQ multiplex PCR; TCRdb holds only in-frame clones, not every one. The sample includes some 89,000 clones, about 68% of them seen just once. The CDR3 runs 12 residues. Germline V CDR1 and CDR2: SGHRS, YFSETQ. The germline V and J ends were trimmed by 0 bases and 5 bases, with 5 bases remaining between them. In regard to this clone: Its matching antigen is unknown.

The sequenced sample was memory CD8+ T cells sorted from blood. The subset denotes: CD45RO+ cells pooled with CCR7-negative TemRA cells. The rearrangement joins TRBV5-1 to TRBJ2-5; no firm D call. The receptor comes from a man aged 25-45 years in good health. The CDR3 loop is CASSLVLETQYF. CDR3 bases: TGCGCCAGCAGCTTGGTACTGGAGACCCAGTACTTC.